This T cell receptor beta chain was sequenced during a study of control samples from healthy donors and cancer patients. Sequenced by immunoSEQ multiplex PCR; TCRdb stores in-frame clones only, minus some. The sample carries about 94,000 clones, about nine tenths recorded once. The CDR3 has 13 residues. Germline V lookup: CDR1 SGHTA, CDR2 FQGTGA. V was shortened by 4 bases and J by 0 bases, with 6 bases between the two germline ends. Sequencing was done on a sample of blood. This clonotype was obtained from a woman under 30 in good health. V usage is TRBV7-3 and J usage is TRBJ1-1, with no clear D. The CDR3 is CASSWTVNTEAFF. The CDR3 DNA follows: TGTGCCAGCAGCTGGACGGTGAACACTGAAGCTTTCTTT.